One and the same sample provided the 27 T cell receptor beta chains below, sequenced in a study of shared clonotypes between healthy human individuals. Profiled with immunoSEQ multiplex PCR; TCRdb holds only in-frame clones, not every one. In the table there are 190,000 or so clones, over 80% of which are singletons. The sequenced sample consisted of naive CD4+ T cells sorted from blood. Subset indicated: CD45RA+ positively selected. The receptors shown here come from a woman aged 25 to 39 in good health.

The chain couples TRBV7-9 to TRBJ2-5; 9 nucleotides match TRBD2. Germline loops: CDR1 SEHNR, CDR2 FQNEAQ (reference sequence). The CDR3 is made up of 16 amino acids. Germline trimming cut 8 bases from V and 1 base from J; bases unmatched to any gene: 11. The CDR3 here is CASESMWREGQETQYF. The CDR3 DNA sequence: TGTGCCAGCGAATCGATGTGGCGGGAGGGCCAAGAGACCCAGTACTTC.

This clone was seen only a few times. The V call is TRBV30, the J call TRBJ2-7; TRBD2 is a possible D gene (5 bases). From germline, CDR1 is GTSNPN and CDR2 SVGIG (reference sequence). Trimming left V 2 bases short and J 4 bases short, with 9 bases between. CDR3 length: 12 residues. The CDR3 region is CAWSPRGYEQYF. The CDR3 region has the DNA TGTGCCTGGAGTCCCCGGGGATACGAGCAGTACTTC.

The genes are TRBV28 and TRBJ2-2; 7 nucleotides align to TRBD1. V lost 5 bases, J lost 0 bases, and 6 bases stayed unmatched. CDR3 length: 16 amino acids. Germline CDR1 MDHEN, CDR2 SYDVKM. The CDR3 sequence is CASSVTGHANTGELFF. The CDR3 bases are TGTGCCAGCAGTGTGACAGGGCACGCGAACACCGGGGAGCTGTTTTTT.

As to this clone: A read error may account for a junction end that differs from germline. The chain has TRBV9 and TRBJ2-7; no clear D gene. Germline values: CDR1 SGDLS, CDR2 YYNGEE. This CDR3 region has 11 residues. The CDR3 protein is CATSVFYEQYF. The CDR3 nucleotides are TGTGCCACCAGCGTATTCTACGAGCAGTACTTC.

The rearrangement uses TRBV10-3 and TRBJ2-4; possibly TRBD2 for D (5 bases). The V end lost 3 bases, the J end lost 0 bases, and 12 bases lay between the germline ends. Germline V gene data show CDR1 as ENHRY and CDR2 as SYGVKD. The CDR3 is 16 amino acids. CDR3 nucleotides: TGTGCCATCAGTGAACAAGGACTCCAAGCCAAAAACATTCAGTACTTC. It is translated as CAISEQGLQAKNIQYF.

V gene TRBV19 combines with J gene TRBJ1-5; a weak D match, TRBD1 (6 bases). V was cut by 4 bases and J by 5 bases, with 15 bases left in between. Germline V gives CDR1 LNHDA, CDR2 SQIVND (reference sequence). The CDR3 runs 15 residues. Here the CDR3 DNA reads TGTGCCAGTAGTACCTTGACAGGTACCTATCAGCCCCAGCATTTT. Translating gives CASSTLTGTYQPQHF. The full variable domain, completed using reference TRBV19 and TRBJ1-5, is DGGITQSPKYLFRKEGQNVTLSCEQNLNHDAMYWYRQDPGQGLRLIYYSQIVNDFQKGDIAEGYSVSREKKESFPLTVTSAQKNPTAFYLCASSTLTGTYQPQHFGDGTRLSIL.

The chain joins TRBV7-2 to TRBJ2-1, with D perhaps TRBD1 or TRBD2 (6 bases each). In germline, CDR1 is SGHTA, CDR2 FQGNSA. CDR3 length: 16 amino acids. Deletions cut 4 bases from V and 8 bases from J, with 21 bases between. The CDR3 DNA follows: TGTGCCAGCAGCTCGCGGGACTCGGGTTGGGGGCATGAGCAGTTCTTC. This encodes CASSSRDSGWGHEQFF. The complete variable domain, with remaining parts taken from reference TRBV7-2 and TRBJ2-1, reads GAGVSQSPSNKVTEKGKDVELRCDPISGHTALYWYRQSLGQGLEFLIYFQGNSAPDKSGLPSDRFSAERTGGSVSTLTIQRTQQEDSAVYLCASSSRDSGWGHEQFFGPGTRLTVL.

The chain employs TRBV11-2 and TRBJ1-1; D is unclear. V was pared by 3 bases and J by 0 bases, with 14 bases between. From germline, CDR1 is SGHAT and CDR2 FQNNGV. The length of the CDR3 is 16 residues. The CDR3 is CASSFTSILMNTEAFF. In DNA, the CDR3 is TGTGCCAGCAGCTTTACCTCCATACTTATGAACACTGAAGCTTTCTTT.

V usage is TRBV5-8 and J usage is TRBJ2-6; TRBD1 matches 8 bases. Looked up from germline, CDR1 is SGHTS and CDR2 is YDEGEE. CDR3 length: 17 amino acids. The V segment lost 7 bases and the J segment 0 bases; nucleotides outside the gene matches: 9. The CDR3 region has the DNA TGTGCCAGCGGCCCCAGGGGGCGAGCCTCTGGGGCCAACGTCCTGACTTTC. Amino acid sequence: CASGPRGRASGANVLTF.

The rearrangement uses TRBV10-3 and TRBJ1-4; TRBD1 matches 12 bases. CDR1 and CDR2 from the germline V gene are ENHRY and SYGVKD. This CDR3 is built from 13 residues. V dropped 6 bases and J dropped 8; count of bases not matched to a gene: 1. CDR3 DNA: TGTGCCATCAGGGGACAGGGGGCGGAAAAACTGTTTTTT. It specifies CAIRGQGAEKLFF.

The V call is TRBV14, the J call TRBJ2-1; TRBD2 matches at 10 bases. This CDR3 contains 16 residues. Germline V gene lookup returns CDR1 SGHDN and CDR2 FVKESK. Trimming cost V 0 bases and J 4 bases; bases outside gene matches: 3. As DNA, the CDR3 is TGTGCCAGCAGCCAAGAAGGACTAGCGGTATACAATGAGCAGTTCTTC. This gives the protein CASSQEGLAVYNEQFF.

This clone was recorded only once. This chain links TRBV18 with TRBJ2-5; possible D gene TRBD1, 7 bases. The last part of the DNA fits TRBJ2-7 better; the J call may be wrong. Germline CDR1 reads KGHSH; CDR2 reads LQKENI. The CDR3 has 12 amino acids. The CDR3: CASSPRDSEQYF. CDR3 coding DNA: TGTGCCAGCTCACCGCGGGACAGCGAGCAGTACTTC.

The sample holds one count of this clone. The chain is built from TRBV6-1 and TRBJ1-4, with 8 nucleotides matching TRBD1. CDR1 MNHNS and CDR2 SASEGT come from the germline V gene. The CDR3 extends over 16 amino acids. V lost 5 bases to trimming and J lost 0 bases; unmatched junction nucleotides: 5. As DNA, the CDR3 is TGTGCCAGCAGTCAAGGACAGGGCGCAACTAATGAAAAACTGTTTTTT. Translating gives CASSQGQGATNEKLFF.

The chain carries TRBV2 and TRBJ1-5; D is possibly TRBD1 (5 bases). This CDR3 has 13 residues. Looked up from germline, CDR1 is SNHLY and CDR2 is FYNNEI. Trimming shortened V by 7 bases and J by 7 bases, and 14 bases separated the two germline ends. The CDR3: CASTRVLRQPQHF. The CDR3 coding sequence is TGTGCCAGCACCAGGGTGCTCCGCCAGCCCCAGCATTTT.

The chain is built from TRBV19 and TRBJ2-1, with 10 bases fitting TRBD1. Germline lookup yields CDR1 LNHDA and CDR2 SQIVND (reference sequence). The CDR3 has 15 residues. V shed 3 bases and J 8 bases; nucleotides not matched to a gene: 7. The CDR3 reads CASSIGQGGLDEQFF. CDR3 bases: TGTGCCAGTAGTATCGGACAGGGGGGACTCGATGAGCAGTTCTTC.

V gene TRBV7-9 combines with J gene TRBJ2-7; 7 bases agree with TRBD2. Germline CDR1 and CDR2: SEHNR and FQNEAQ (reference sequence). Unmatched junction bases numbered 5, after V lost 1 base and J lost 2 bases. The CDR3 totals 15 residues. The DNA for the CDR3 is TGTGCCAGCAGCTTAGATGGAGGGAGGGCCTACGAGCAGTACTTC. This encodes CASSLDGGRAYEQYF.

The V and J genes are TRBV23-1 and TRBJ1-1; tentatively, D is TRBD1 (6 bases). TRBV23-1 is an ORF; its function is uncertain. The V and J ends lost 7 bases and 5 bases respectively, with 8 bases between them. CDR3 size: 11 residues. CDR3 nucleotide sequence: TGCGCCAGCACTGGACAGACTGAAGCTTTCTTT. Protein product: CASTGQTEAFF.

The chain has TRBV18 and TRBJ1-2; D possibly corresponds to TRBD1 (6 bases). Trimming removed 3 bases at V and 7 bases at J, with 12 bases between. The CDR3 length is 13 residues. Germline V CDR1 and CDR2: KGHSH, LQKENI. The CDR3 loop reads CASSPQGLGGYTF. Here the CDR3 DNA reads TGTGCCAGCTCACCGCAGGGGCTCGGTGGCTACACCTTC.

The chain has TRBV9 and TRBJ2-3; 12 positions match TRBD2. The junction had 5 bases not matched to a gene; V was cut back by 4 bases and J by 2 bases. Germline CDR1 SGDLS, CDR2 YYNGEE. The CDR3 length is 16 residues. The CDR3 is CASSPGTSGYTDTQYF. DNA for the CDR3: TGTGCCAGCAGCCCGGGGACTAGCGGGTACACAGATACGCAGTATTTT. The variable domain in full, completed from reference TRBV9 and TRBJ2-3, reads DSGVTQTPKHLITATGQRVTLRCSPRSGDLSVYWYQQSLDQGLQFLIQYYNGEERAKGNILERFSAQQFPDLHSELNLSSLELGDSALYFCASSPGTSGYTDTQYFGPGTRLTVL.

The J gene is TRBJ2-2, the V gene TRBV11-3; 7 bases align to TRBD2. The length of the CDR3 is 15 residues. Germline V gene lookup returns CDR1 SGHNT and CDR2 YENEEA. The J segment lost 5 bases and the V segment lost 8 bases, leaving 11 bases of the junction unmatched. The CDR3 DNA is TGTGCCAGCGGCGCCGGGACTACAAGGACCGGGGAGCTGTTTTTT. It codes for CASGAGTTRTGELFF. The whole variable domain, filled in from reference TRBV11-3 and TRBJ2-2, reads EAGVVQSPRYKIIEKKQPVAFWCNPISGHNTLYWYLQNLGQGPELLIRYENEEAVDDSQLPKDRFSAERLKGVDSTLKIQPAELGDSAVYLCASGAGTTRTGELFFGEGSRLTVL.

The gene calls are TRBV21-1 and TRBJ1-1; the tabulated D call, TRBD1, remains unverified against the DNA. TRBV21-1 is an annotated pseudogene. The CDR3 covers 15 residues. The CDR3 coding sequence is TGTGCCAGCAGGACAGGGGGCAAGGGAAGAACTGAAGCTTTCTTT. Translated: CASRTGGKGRTEAFF.

The CDR3 sequence: CASSGVSPGTKQGPGANVLTF. DNA of the CDR3: TGTGCCAGCAGTGGCGTAAGCCCCGGGACAAAGCAGGGACCAGGGGCCAACGTCCTGACTTTC. The chain has TRBV2 and TRBJ2-6, with D possibly TRBD1 on 6 matching bases. The CDR3 totals 21 residues. With 4 bases removed from V and 4 bases from J, the gap between germline ends came to 29 bases. CDR1 is SNHLY, CDR2 FYNNEI, per germline.

The rearrangement joins TRBV6-5 to TRBJ1-5, with TRBD1 identical over 7 bases. The V gene's germline CDR1 is MNHEY and CDR2 SVGAGI. The V and J ends lost 5 bases and 4 bases, in that order; junction bases with no gene match: 2. The CDR3 is made up of 13 amino acids. DNA for the CDR3: TGTGCCAGCAGTAGGGACAGAAATCAGCCCCAGCATTTT. This codes for CASSRDRNQPQHF.

The rearrangement uses TRBV19 and TRBJ2-7; a possible D gene is TRBD2 (6 bases). CDR1 is LNHDA and CDR2 is SQIVND in the germline V gene (reference sequence). This CDR3 spans 14 amino acids. The ends were cut back, 9 bases at V and 4 bases at J, with 19 bases in the middle. DNA of the CDR3: TGTGCCAGCAGGAGTAGCGGTGAAGGGTACGAGCAGTACTTC. Protein sequence: CASRSSGEGYEQYF.

This chain connects TRBV19 to TRBJ1-2, with 7 positions matching TRBD1. The V and J ends lost 4 bases and 4 bases, in that order; junction bases with no gene match: 6. The CDR3 has 14 residues. Germline CDR1 reads LNHDA; CDR2 reads SQIVND (reference sequence). The CDR3 coding sequence is TGTGCCAGTAGTACCCACACAGGGGCCTATGGCTACACCTTC. Translated: CASSTHTGAYGYTF. Looking up the rest from reference TRBV19 and TRBJ1-2 gives the full variable domain: DGGITQSPKYLFRKEGQNVTLSCEQNLNHDAMYWYRQDPGQGLRLIYYSQIVNDFQKGDIAEGYSVSREKKESFPLTVTSAQKNPTAFYLCASSTHTGAYGYTFGSGTRLTVV.

This clone occurred once. The rearrangement joins TRBV5-5 to TRBJ1-4; D is uncertain. The V end was cut by 0 bases, the J end by 3 bases, with 9 bases between. Germline V gene sequence: CDR1 SGHKS, CDR2 YYEKEE (reference sequence). This CDR3 has 15 amino acids. Here the CDR3 reads CASSLAGLSNEKLFF. Written as DNA, the CDR3 is TGTGCCAGCAGCTTGGCTGGGCTGTCTAATGAAAAACTGTTTTTT.

This chain uses TRBV21-1 with TRBJ2-1; TRBD1, the table's D call, lacks a check against the DNA. TRBV21-1 is an annotated pseudogene. The CDR3 extends over 13 amino acids. The CDR3 is CASSKGYIPPQFF. CDR3 nucleotides: TGTGCCAGCAGCAAGGGCTATATCCCCCCCCAGTTCTTC.